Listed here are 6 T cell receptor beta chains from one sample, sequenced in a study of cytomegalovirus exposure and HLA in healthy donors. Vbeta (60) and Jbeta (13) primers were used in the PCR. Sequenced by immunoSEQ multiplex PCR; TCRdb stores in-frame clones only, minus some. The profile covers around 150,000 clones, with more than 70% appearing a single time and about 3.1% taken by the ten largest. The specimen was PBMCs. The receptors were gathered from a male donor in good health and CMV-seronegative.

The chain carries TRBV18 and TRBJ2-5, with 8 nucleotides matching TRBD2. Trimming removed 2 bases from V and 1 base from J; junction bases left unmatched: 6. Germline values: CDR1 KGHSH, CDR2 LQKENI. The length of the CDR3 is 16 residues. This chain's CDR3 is CASSPLAGGLQETQYF. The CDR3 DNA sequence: TGTGCCAGCTCACCATTGGCGGGAGGCCTCCAAGAGACCCAGTACTTC.

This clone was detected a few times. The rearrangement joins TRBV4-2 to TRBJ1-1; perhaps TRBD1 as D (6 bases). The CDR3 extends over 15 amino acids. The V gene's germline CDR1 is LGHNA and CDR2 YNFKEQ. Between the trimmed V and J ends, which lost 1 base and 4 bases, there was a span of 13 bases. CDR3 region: CASSQVAGEGTEAFF. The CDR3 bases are TGTGCCAGCAGCCAAGTGGCAGGGGAGGGCACTGAAGCTTTCTTT.

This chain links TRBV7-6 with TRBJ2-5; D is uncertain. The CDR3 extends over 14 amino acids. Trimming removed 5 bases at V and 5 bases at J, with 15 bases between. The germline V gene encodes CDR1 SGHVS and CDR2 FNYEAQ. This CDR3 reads CASSIEQFGETQYF. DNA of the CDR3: TGTGCCAGCAGCATCGAACAGTTTGGTGAGACCCAGTACTTC.

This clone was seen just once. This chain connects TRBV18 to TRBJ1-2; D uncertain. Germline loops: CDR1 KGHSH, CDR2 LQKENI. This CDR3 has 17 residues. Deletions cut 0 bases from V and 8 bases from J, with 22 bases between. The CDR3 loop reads CASSPPRSSRFSPGYTF. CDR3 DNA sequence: TGTGCCAGCTCACCACCGCGCAGTTCTAGGTTTAGTCCGGGCTACACCTTC. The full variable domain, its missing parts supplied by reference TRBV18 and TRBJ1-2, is NAGVMQNPRHLVRRRGQEARLRCSPMKGHSHVYWYRQLPEEGLKFMVYLQKENIIDESGMPKERFSAEFPKEGPSILRIQQVVRGDSAAYFCASSPPRSSRFSPGYTFGSGTRLTVV.

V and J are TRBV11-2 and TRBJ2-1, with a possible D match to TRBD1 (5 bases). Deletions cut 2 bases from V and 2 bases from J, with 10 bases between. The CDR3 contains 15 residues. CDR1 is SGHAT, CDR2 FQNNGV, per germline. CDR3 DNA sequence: TGTGCCAGCAGCTTAAATCACAGGACCTACAATGAGCAGTTCTTC. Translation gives CASSLNHRTYNEQFF.

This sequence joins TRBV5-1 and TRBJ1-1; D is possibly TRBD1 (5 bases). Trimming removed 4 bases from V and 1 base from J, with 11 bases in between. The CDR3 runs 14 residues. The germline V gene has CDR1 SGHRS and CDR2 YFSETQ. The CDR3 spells CASSPGGTNTEAFF. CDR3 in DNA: TGCGCCAGCAGCCCGGGGGGAACGAACACTGAAGCTTTCTTT.